This T cell receptor (beta chain) was found in a study of T-cell reconstitution after alpha-beta-depleted transplantation in children (dated by TCRdb to about 2016). Background for the entire study: T-cell immune reconstitution after TCRalphabeta/CD19-depleted allogeneic hematopoietic cell transplantation in children was quantitatively tracked in the study by means of TCR repertoire profiling. Points the paper makes about the study in general: Apparently early alphabetaT-cell count recovery about two months after transplant reportedly relied on only several hundred rapidly expanded clones derived from non-depleted graft cells. Hyperexpanded clone frequencies declined over subsequent months; after one year, T-cell counts and TCRbeta diversity were mostly attributed to newly produced T cells. In some patients, the high TCRbeta diversity seen at day 60 was put down to recipient T cells and intrathymic progenitors that had survived conditioning.

The library was made by PCR. TCRdb records Illumina HiSeq 2500 as the sequencer. To normalize quantification of the TCRbeta repertoire, the TCR libraries were built with molecular barcoding that relied on unique molecular identifiers. The public reads were run again by TCRdb, first through fastp at Q25 and then through MiXCR, and only productive beta chains were kept. Entries that share a CDR3 protein sequence are merged under the most common genes and DNA. Across this sample there are nearly 350,000 distinct CDR3 sequences, with about a sixth seen only once. The top ten clonotypes cover about 41% of the sample. For CDR1 and CDR2, the germline V gene lists SQVTM and ANQGSEA. Relative to germline, V is 5 bases shorter and J is 6 bases shorter, with 14 bases between their ends. Inclusive of the bounding cysteine and phenylalanine, the CDR3 is 12 residues long. Just the 36-base CDR3 DNA is kept, in frame starting at base 1.

This clonotype has more than one count but fewer than ten. The clone's antigen remains unknown. No base qualities exist here, and no much larger clone lies one base off it. The treatment or condition label, read with the paper, signifies: allogeneic hematopoietic cell transplantation with graft depleted of TCRalphabeta T cells and CD19 B cells. Transplant recipients were children who received TCRalphabeta/CD19-depleted allogeneic hematopoietic cell grafts. This sequence originates from a male patient aged 2-15 years who had a stem cell transplant for acute lymphoblastic leukemia, so the T cells may come from the graft donor. The material sequenced was PBMCs, mostly from graft donor cells, taken 360 days after TCRalphabeta/CD19-depleted stem cell transplant. This receptor chain uses TRBV29-1 and TRBJ2-7, with the D gene call left open. The nucleotide sequence reads as follows: TGCAGCGTTCTCGTAGCCTCGGGCGAGCAGTACTTC. It codes for CSVLVASGEQYF.